Shown below are 17 T cell receptor beta chains from a single sample sequenced in a study of T cells after posttransplantation cyclophosphamide. Clones were sequenced by immunoSEQ multiplex PCR, and TCRdb holds only the in-frame ones, with some missing. The sample includes more than 30,000 clones, around nine tenths seen only once; the top ten take roughly 0.26%. The naive gate required viable CD3+CD4+ or CD3+CD8+ cells with CCR7+CD45RA+CD45RO-CD95-CD27+CD28+ phenotype. The material sequenced was naive CD4+ T cells sorted from PBMCs. The receptors were sampled from a woman aged 55-69 years in good health, CMV-negative, and a related stem cell transplant donor.

The CDR3 nucleotides read TGTGCCAGCAGCCCAAGGAGTAGCGGGGCAACTACGCAGTATTTT. Protein: CASSPRSSGATTQYF. This chain uses TRBV9 with TRBJ2-3, with 8 bases fitting TRBD2. The CDR3 is 15 residues long. CDR1 is SGDLS and CDR2 is YYNGEE in the germline V gene. The V segment lost 4 bases and the J segment 8 bases; nucleotides outside the gene matches: 12. Looking up the rest from reference TRBV9 and TRBJ2-3 gives the full variable domain: DSGVTQTPKHLITATGQRVTLRCSPRSGDLSVYWYQQSLDQGLQFLIQYYNGEERAKGNILERFSAQQFPDLHSELNLSSLELGDSALYFCASSPRSSGATTQYFGPGTRLTVL.

This rearrangement joins TRBV10-3 to TRBJ2-1, with 7 bases lining up with TRBD2. Unmatched junction bases numbered 16, after V lost 8 bases and J lost 0 bases. This CDR3 is built from 18 residues. The V gene's germline CDR1 is ENHRY and CDR2 SYGVKD. Here the CDR3 reads CAIENSAGSFSSYNEQFF. The CDR3 DNA is TGTGCCATCGAAAATTCAGCGGGATCTTTTAGCTCCTACAATGAGCAGTTCTTC.

Written as DNA, the CDR3 is TGTGCCAGCAGTTTAAATTTTTTCCGGGAAAACTACCAAGAGACCCAGTACTTC. Translating it yields CASSLNFFRENYQETQYF. The chain uses TRBV28 and TRBJ2-5; a weak D match, TRBD2 (5 bases). V lost 2 bases and J 0 bases, leaving 19 bases between the germline ends. This CDR3 has 18 amino acids. Germline assignment: CDR1 MDHEN and CDR2 SYDVKM.

This rearrangement joins TRBV5-1 to TRBJ1-2; the D is unclear. The CDR3 runs to 14 residues. V lost 0 bases to trimming and J lost 7 bases, with 13 bases between them. The V gene's germline CDR1 is SGHRS and CDR2 YFSETQ. As DNA, the CDR3 is TGCGCCAGCAGCTTGGCCCAAAATGAGGGTGGCTACACCTTC. This translates into CASSLAQNEGGYTF.

Only one count was recorded for this clone. This chain links TRBV25-1 with TRBJ2-3; D may be TRBD2 (5 bases). V lost 1 base, J lost 0 bases, and 8 bases lay in between. CDR3 size: 15 residues. Germline loops: CDR1 MGHDK, CDR2 SYGVNS. As DNA, the CDR3 is TGTGCCAGCAGTGAATCGGTAGCGAGCACAGATACGCAGTATTTT. This encodes CASSESVASTDTQYF.

V usage is TRBV28 and J usage is TRBJ1-2; 8 nucleotides agree with TRBD1. CDR3 length: 14 residues. With V trimmed by 5 bases and J by 0 bases, 2 bases remained unmatched. Germline V lookup: CDR1 MDHEN, CDR2 SYDVKM. CDR3 amino acids: CASSGGQANYGYTF. The DNA for the CDR3 is TGTGCCAGCAGTGGGGGACAGGCTAACTATGGCTACACCTTC.

The chain carries TRBV19 and TRBJ1-5, with TRBD1 as a possible D gene (5 bases). The CDR3 is 16 residues long. V lost 5 bases and J 10 bases, leaving 24 bases between the germline ends. Germline-derived CDR1 and CDR2 are LNHDA and SQIVND (reference sequence). The CDR3, as DNA: TGTGCCAGTAGTCCAAAAAGGGGCAGGGTTAGTATACCCCAGCATTTT. This translates into CASSPKRGRVSIPQHF.

The CDR3 reads CASSQSQNSNQPQHF. The CDR3 nucleotides are TGTGCCAGCAGCCAATCTCAGAATAGCAATCAGCCCCAGCATTTT. This chain links TRBV14 with TRBJ1-5; D is unclear. CDR3 length: 15 residues. Germline V lookup: CDR1 SGHDN, CDR2 FVKESK. Trimming cost V 2 bases and J 0 bases, with 8 bases left between them.

The chain has TRBV9 and TRBJ2-1; D is perhaps TRBD1 (6 bases). V gave up 7 bases and J gave up 2 bases, with 16 bases separating them. The V gene's germline CDR1 is SGDLS and CDR2 YYNGEE. The CDR3 contains 15 residues. CDR3 sequence: CASGDTADPYNEQFF. In DNA form, the CDR3 reads TGTGCCAGCGGGGACACGGCGGACCCCTACAATGAGCAGTTCTTC.

The V and J genes are TRBV7-9 and TRBJ1-4; maybe TRBD1 (5 bases). Trimming removed 8 bases from V and 7 bases from J, with 14 bases in between. CDR1 is SEHNR, CDR2 FQNEAQ, per germline (reference sequence). This CDR3 is 13 amino acids long. CDR3 sequence: CASGGGVGEKLFF. CDR3 sequence (DNA): TGTGCCAGCGGCGGGGGGGTCGGTGAAAAACTGTTTTTT.

The V gene is TRBV6-4, the J gene TRBJ2-3; TRBD1 aligns across 8 bases. The CDR3 has 14 amino acids. Germline lookup yields CDR1 MRHNA and CDR2 SNTAGT. The J segment lost 0 bases and the V segment lost 6 bases, leaving 2 bases of the junction unmatched. This CDR3 reads CASSGQGSTDTQYF. The CDR3 coding sequence is TGTGCCAGCAGCGGACAGGGTAGCACAGATACGCAGTATTTT.

V and J are TRBV5-1 and TRBJ1-2, with D perhaps matching TRBD1 (6 bases). V lost 0 bases and J lost 3, with 12 bases in between. Germline CDR1 is SGHRS and CDR2 is YFSETQ. The CDR3 has 15 residues. CDR3 in amino acids: CASSLGRGADYGYTF. The CDR3 bases are TGCGCCAGCAGCTTGGGGCGGGGGGCCGACTATGGCTACACCTTC.

This clone was seen once. The chain couples TRBV28 to TRBJ2-7; 9 bases line up with TRBD1. CDR1 is MDHEN and CDR2 is SYDVKM in the germline V gene. This CDR3 comprises 16 residues. Trimming took 3 bases from V and 2 from J; bases not matched to a gene: 8. The CDR3 sequence: CASSFPNRDRAYEQYF. The CDR3 coding sequence is TGTGCCAGCAGTTTCCCTAACCGGGACAGGGCCTACGAGCAGTACTTC.

The V gene is TRBV2, the J gene TRBJ1-2; unclear D gene. The CDR3 has 15 residues. V gave up 8 bases and J gave up 0 bases, with 16 bases separating them. CDR1 is SNHLY and CDR2 is FYNNEI in the germline V gene. CDR3 sequence reads: CASEGRPATNYGYTF. CDR3 nucleotides: TGTGCCAGCGAGGGCAGACCAGCTACTAACTATGGCTACACCTTC. The variable domain in full, with the rest retrieved from reference TRBV2 and TRBJ1-2, is EPEVTQTPSHQVTQMGQEVILRCVPISNHLYFYWYRQILGQKVEFLVSFYNNEISEKSEIFDDQFSVERPDGSNFTLKIRSTKLEDSAMYFCASEGRPATNYGYTFGSGTRLTVV.

The chain has TRBV15 and TRBJ2-3; the D is unclear. This CDR3 comprises 12 residues. V was cut by 1 base and J by 3 bases, with 2 bases left in between. CDR1 is LNHNV, CDR2 YYDKDF, per germline (reference sequence). The CDR3 spells CATSRATDTQYF. The CDR3 DNA reads TGTGCCACCAGCAGAGCAACAGATACGCAGTATTTT.

This chain uses TRBV7-9 with TRBJ2-5, with TRBD1 matching over 9 bases. The length of the CDR3 is 15 residues. Per germline, CDR1 SEHNR and CDR2 FQNEAQ (reference sequence). V was pared by 5 bases and J by 5 bases, with 9 bases of the junction left unmatched. The CDR3 reads CASSTQQGARETQYF. As DNA, the CDR3 is TGTGCCAGCAGCACCCAACAGGGGGCGAGGGAGACCCAGTACTTC. Combining the CDR3 with reference TRBV7-9 and TRBJ2-5 gives the whole variable domain DTGVSQNPRHKITKRGQNVTFRCDPISEHNRLYWYRQTLGQGPEFLTYFQNEAQLEKSRLLSDRFSAERPKGSFSTLEIQRTEQGDSAMYLCASSTQQGARETQYFGPGTRLLVL.

The J gene is TRBJ2-1, the V gene TRBV2; D may be TRBD2 (6 bases). The V gene's germline CDR1 is SNHLY and CDR2 FYNNEI. The CDR3 has 15 amino acids. Trimming stripped 7 bases from V and 0 bases from J, with 13 bases between. DNA for the CDR3: TGTGCCAGCAACCCCCTAGCGAGCTCCTACAATGAGCAGTTCTTC. Protein sequence: CASNPLASSYNEQFF.